Each of the 11 T cell receptor beta chains below was sequenced from the same sample in a study of cytomegalovirus exposure and HLA in healthy donors (dated by TCRdb to the late 2010s). The method behind the library was the immunoSEQ multiplex PCR assay. For the multiplex PCR, a mixture combining 60 forward primers for TCR Vbeta segments and 13 reverse primers for TCR Jbeta segments was used. In TCRdb, the immuneACCESS table is reduced to in-frame sequences with V and J assigned. These tables do not hold every clone; where another copy was compared, an unresolved V gene accounts for under half, and the others remain unexplained. Within this sample are roughly 150,000 clones, with about four fifths of them counted one time only. Of the sample, less than 5% falls within the top ten clones. The sample was PBMCs. These receptor sequences come from a man over 45 in good health and CMV-seropositive.

V gene TRBV5-1 combines with J gene TRBJ1-2; 8 nucleotides line up with TRBD1. This CDR3 spans 15 amino acids. The germline gives CDR1 SGHRS, CDR2 YFSETQ. Unmatched junction bases numbered 6, after V lost 3 bases and J lost 2 bases. This CDR3 is CASSYGTGGNYGYTF. CDR3 DNA sequence: TGCGCCAGCAGCTATGGGACAGGAGGGAACTATGGCTACACCTTC.

V and J are TRBV5-1 and TRBJ2-7, with 8 bases matching TRBD1. V trimming: 0 bases; J trimming: 7 bases; junction bases outside the gene matches: 9. Germline CDR1 reads SGHRS; CDR2 reads YFSETQ. This CDR3 is 15 amino acids long. This CDR3 is CASSLEAGGLGEQYF. The DNA for the CDR3 is TGCGCCAGCAGCTTGGAGGCAGGGGGCCTTGGGGAGCAGTACTTC.

The chain couples TRBV27 to TRBJ1-1; TRBD1 agrees at 10 bases. Per germline, CDR1 MNHEY and CDR2 SMNVEV (reference sequence). This CDR3 contains 15 residues. After removal of 0 bases from V and 5 bases from J, the junction contained 3 bases not matched to a gene. CDR3: CASSLSGTGVTEAFF. CDR3 DNA sequence: TGTGCCAGCAGTTTATCCGGGACAGGGGTAACTGAAGCTTTCTTT.

This clone has a single count. This sequence joins TRBV27 and TRBJ2-5; D may be TRBD2 (6 bases). The J call is in doubt because the DNA end fits TRBJ2-7 better. This CDR3 has 17 amino acids. Germline V gives CDR1 MNHEY, CDR2 SMNVEV (reference sequence). CDR3 coding DNA: TGTGCCAGCACCATGCTATTCCGGGGGAATTCATCCTACGAGCAGTACTTC. Protein product: CASTMLFRGNSSYEQYF.

This chain connects TRBV30 to TRBJ2-1; 8 bases fit TRBD1. Germline lookup yields CDR1 GTSNPN and CDR2 SVGIG (reference sequence). V lost 2 bases and J lost 3; bases outside the gene matches: 3. The CDR3 is 14 amino acids. The CDR3 region has the DNA TGTGCCTGGAGTATCGGGACAGGCTACAATGAGCAGTTCTTC. Translation gives CAWSIGTGYNEQFF.

The genes are TRBV10-3 and TRBJ2-3, with a weak D call TRBD1 (5 bases). Germline V lookup: CDR1 ENHRY, CDR2 SYGVKD. Trimming removed 0 bases at V and 4 bases at J, with 8 bases between. The CDR3 contains 14 residues. CDR3 sequence: CAISESGQSDTQYF. DNA for the CDR3: TGTGCCATCAGTGAGTCCGGACAATCAGATACGCAGTATTTT.

V usage is TRBV5-4 and J usage is TRBJ1-1, with D perhaps matching TRBD1 (6 bases). The germline V and J ends were trimmed by 0 bases and 4 bases, with 19 bases remaining between them. Germline loops: CDR1 SGHNT, CDR2 YYREEE (reference sequence). CDR3 size: 17 residues. CDR3 region: CASSLAGARGFSTEAFF. CDR3 nucleotides: TGTGCCAGCAGCTTGGCTGGGGCCAGGGGATTTAGCACTGAAGCTTTCTTT.

V is TRBV5-1 and J is TRBJ1-2; 8 bases map to TRBD1. The J segment lost 4 bases and the V segment lost 4 bases, leaving 6 bases of the junction unmatched. The germline CDR1 and CDR2 sequences are SGHRS and YFSETQ. The CDR3 sequence is 14 residues long. As DNA, the CDR3 is TGCGCCAGCAGCACTGGACAGGGCACCTATGGCTACACCTTC. Translation gives CASSTGQGTYGYTF.

The gene calls are TRBV7-4 and TRBJ2-1; 10 positions match TRBD2. V gave up 5 bases and J gave up 0 bases; unmatched junction bases: 7. Germline V CDR1 and CDR2: SGHVT, SQSDAQ. The CDR3 runs to 17 residues. CDR3 sequence (DNA): TGTGCCAGCAGCCGACCATCTAGCGGGAGCTCCTACAATGAGCAGTTCTTC. It encodes CASSRPSSGSSYNEQFF.

This chain joins TRBV28 and TRBJ1-5; D is unclear. CDR1 and CDR2 from the germline V gene are MDHEN and SYDVKM. The CDR3 spans 16 residues. Trimming removed 2 bases from V and 1 base from J, with 12 bases in between. CDR3 amino acids: CASSLTAHSSNQPQHF. The CDR3 DNA sequence: TGTGCCAGCAGTTTAACCGCTCACAGCAGCAATCAGCCCCAGCATTTT.

The V gene is TRBV18, the J gene TRBJ1-4; 7 positions match TRBD1. The germline gives CDR1 KGHSH, CDR2 LQKENI. This CDR3 spans 16 amino acids. J was trimmed by 4 bases and V by 3 bases; bases with no gene match: 8. For the CDR3, the DNA is TGTGCCAGCTCACCTATTCAGGGACAGCTTAATGAAAAACTGTTTTTT. Translated: CASSPIQGQLNEKLFF.